This record looks at one TCR beta chain sequence and its context. Its target is not known. Random hexamers served to reverse transcribe roughly 0.45 to 1 ug RNA. TCRdb ran MiXCR on the immunoSEQ multiplex PCR reads and lists one entry per CDR3 protein. The table includes about 440,000 distinct CDR3 sequences, 85% detected once. These data come from a study of CD8 T cells in Susac syndrome. Germline CDR1 is MNHNS and CDR2 is SASEGT. The CDR3 is 16 amino acids. The ends lost 6 bases at V and 4 bases at J; junction bases unmatched: 9. The study sequenced TCR beta in blood CD8+ and CD4+ T cells. TEMRA cells were enriched by FACS, and CD4+ and CD8+ T cells were negatively isolated. Study-level findings and limits: The authors acknowledged that the study's TCR sequencing and HLA analysis involved relatively few individuals.

The receptor was isolated from a human donor with multiple sclerosis. The material sequenced was CD8+ T cells from PBMCs. V gene TRBV6-1 combines with J gene TRBJ2-5; 12 nucleotides align to TRBD1. The CDR3 region is CASRQPGQGARETQYF. CDR3 sequence (DNA): TGTGCCAGCAGACAACCGGGACAGGGGGCGAGAGAGACCCAGTACTTC.